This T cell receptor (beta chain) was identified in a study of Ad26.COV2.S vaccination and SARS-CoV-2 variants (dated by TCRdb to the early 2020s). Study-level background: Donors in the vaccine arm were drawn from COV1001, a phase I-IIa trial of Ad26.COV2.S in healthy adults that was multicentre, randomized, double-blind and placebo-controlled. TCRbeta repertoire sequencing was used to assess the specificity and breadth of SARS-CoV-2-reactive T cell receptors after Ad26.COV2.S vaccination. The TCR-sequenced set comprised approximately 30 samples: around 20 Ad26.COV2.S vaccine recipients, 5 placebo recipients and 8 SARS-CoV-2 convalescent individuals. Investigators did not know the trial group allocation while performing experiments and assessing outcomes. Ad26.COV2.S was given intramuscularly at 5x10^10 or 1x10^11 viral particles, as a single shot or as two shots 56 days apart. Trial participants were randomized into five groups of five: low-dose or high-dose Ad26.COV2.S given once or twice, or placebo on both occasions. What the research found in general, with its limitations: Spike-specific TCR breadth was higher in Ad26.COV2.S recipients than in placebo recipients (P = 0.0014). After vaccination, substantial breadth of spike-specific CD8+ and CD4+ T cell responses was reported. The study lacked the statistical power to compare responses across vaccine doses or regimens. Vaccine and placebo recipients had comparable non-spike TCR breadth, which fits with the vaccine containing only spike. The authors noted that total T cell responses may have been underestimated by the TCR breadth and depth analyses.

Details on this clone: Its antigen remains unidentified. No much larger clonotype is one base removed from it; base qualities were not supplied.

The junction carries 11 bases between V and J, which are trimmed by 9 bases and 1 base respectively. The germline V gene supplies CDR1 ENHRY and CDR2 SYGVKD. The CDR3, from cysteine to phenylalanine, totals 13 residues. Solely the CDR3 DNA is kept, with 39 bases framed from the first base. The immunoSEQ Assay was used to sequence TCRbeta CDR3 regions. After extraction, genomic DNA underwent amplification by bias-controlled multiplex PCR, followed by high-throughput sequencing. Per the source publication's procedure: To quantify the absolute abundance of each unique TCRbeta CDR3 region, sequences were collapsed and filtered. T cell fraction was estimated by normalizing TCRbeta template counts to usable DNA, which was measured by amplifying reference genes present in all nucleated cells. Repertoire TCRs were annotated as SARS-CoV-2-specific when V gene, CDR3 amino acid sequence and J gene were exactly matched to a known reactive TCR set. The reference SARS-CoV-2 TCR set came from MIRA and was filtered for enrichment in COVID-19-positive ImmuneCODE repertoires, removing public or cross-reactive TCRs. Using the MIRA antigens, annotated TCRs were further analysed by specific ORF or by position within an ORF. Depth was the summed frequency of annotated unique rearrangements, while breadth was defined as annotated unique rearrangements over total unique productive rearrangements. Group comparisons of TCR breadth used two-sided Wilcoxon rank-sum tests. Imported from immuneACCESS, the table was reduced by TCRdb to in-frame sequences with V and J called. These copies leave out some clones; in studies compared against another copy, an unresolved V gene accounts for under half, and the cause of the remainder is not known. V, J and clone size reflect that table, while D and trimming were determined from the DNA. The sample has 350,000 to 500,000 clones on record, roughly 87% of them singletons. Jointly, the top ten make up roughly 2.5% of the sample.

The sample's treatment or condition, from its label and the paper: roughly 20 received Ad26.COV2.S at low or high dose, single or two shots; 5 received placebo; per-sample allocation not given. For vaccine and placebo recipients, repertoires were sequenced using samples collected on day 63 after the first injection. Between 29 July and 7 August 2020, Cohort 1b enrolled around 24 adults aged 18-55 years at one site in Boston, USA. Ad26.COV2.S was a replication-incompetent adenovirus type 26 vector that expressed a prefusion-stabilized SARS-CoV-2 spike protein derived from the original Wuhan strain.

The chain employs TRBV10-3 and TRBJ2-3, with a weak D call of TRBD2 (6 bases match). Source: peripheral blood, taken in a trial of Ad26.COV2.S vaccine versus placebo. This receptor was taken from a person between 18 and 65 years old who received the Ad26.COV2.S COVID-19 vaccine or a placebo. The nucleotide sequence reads TGTGCCATGGGCGGGACTGGCACAGATACGCAGTATTTT. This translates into CAMGGTGTDTQYF.